These 28 T cell receptor beta chains came from one sample sequenced in a study of cytomegalovirus exposure and HLA in healthy donors. The PCR contained 60 Vbeta and 13 Jbeta primers. The method was immunoSEQ multiplex PCR; TCRdb's version includes in-frame clones alone and lacks a portion of them. The table has about 160,000 clones, around 64% seen once. The sample taken for sequencing was PBMCs. The receptors were sampled from a woman aged 25 to 45 in good health and CMV-seronegative.

This rearrangement joins TRBV5-1 to TRBJ1-1; D is unclear. Germline loops: CDR1 SGHRS, CDR2 YFSETQ. V lost 4 bases, J lost 3 bases, and 10 bases lay in between. There are 13 residues in the CDR3. The CDR3 bases are TGCGCCAGCAGCCCAGAGGGAGACACTGAAGCTTTCTTT. Translating gives CASSPEGDTEAFF.

This chain joins TRBV5-1 and TRBJ1-3, with D possibly matching TRBD1 (6 bases). The CDR3 consists of 17 residues. Trimming pared 0 bases from V and 0 bases from J, leaving 13 bases between. The germline CDR1 and CDR2 sequences are SGHRS and YFSETQ. The CDR3 loop reads CASSLAGTPFSGNTIYF. CDR3 bases: TGCGCCAGCAGCTTGGCTGGGACACCGTTCTCTGGAAACACCATATATTTT.

The CDR3 nucleotides are TGTGCCACCAGCTGGGGCCGGTGGAGCAATCAGCCCCAGCATTTT. As protein: CATSWGRWSNQPQHF. The rearrangement joins TRBV15 to TRBJ1-5; tentative D call: TRBD1 (5 bases). CDR1 LNHNV and CDR2 YYDKDF come from the germline V gene (reference sequence). The CDR3 is 15 residues long. V was cut by 5 bases and J by 1 base, with 12 bases left in between.

The DNA for the CDR3 is TGTGCCAGCAGCGACGGAGCTCTCGAGCAGTACTTC. Protein: CASSDGALEQYF. J is TRBJ2-7 and V is TRBV7-6; D is undetermined. The germline CDR1 and CDR2 sequences are SGHVS and FNYEAQ. The CDR3 is 12 amino acids. V gave up 5 bases and J gave up 6 bases, with 11 bases separating them.

This chain joins TRBV15 and TRBJ2-3, with D possibly being TRBD1 (6 bases). Germline values: CDR1 LNHNV, CDR2 YYDKDF (reference sequence). Trimming left V 0 bases short and J 6 bases short, with 19 bases between. This CDR3 comprises 17 residues. CDR3 sequence reads: CATSRETPTGRGDTQYF. For the CDR3, the DNA is TGTGCCACCAGCAGAGAGACCCCGACAGGTCGAGGGGATACGCAGTATTTT.

The genes are TRBV25-1 and TRBJ1-4; unclear D gene. Germline CDR1 is MGHDK and CDR2 is SYGVNS. This CDR3 has 14 residues. Trimming cost V 2 bases and J 10 bases, with 14 bases left between them. Here the CDR3 reads CASSEEASGGKLFF. Written as DNA, the CDR3 is TGTGCCAGCAGTGAAGAGGCCAGCGGAGGAAAACTGTTTTTT.

The V and J genes are TRBV7-3 and TRBJ2-1; 8 bases agree with TRBD2. The CDR3 sequence is 15 residues long. CDR1 and CDR2 (germline): SGHTA, FQGTGA. The junction had 7 bases not matched to a gene; V was cut back by 5 bases and J by 4 bases. The chain's CDR3 is CASSLSGSLYNEQFF. The CDR3 DNA sequence: TGTGCCAGCAGCCTGAGCGGGAGCCTATACAATGAGCAGTTCTTC.

This clone appeared a few times. The J gene is TRBJ1-3, the V gene TRBV28; TRBD1 matches 10 bases. There are 16 residues in the CDR3. Germline values: CDR1 MDHEN, CDR2 SYDVKM. J lost 1 base, V lost 4 bases, and 4 bases had no gene match. DNA for the CDR3: TGTGCCAGCAGTTCACCGGGACAGGGGTCTGGAAACACCATATATTTT. Translating gives CASSSPGQGSGNTIYF. Combining the CDR3 with reference TRBV28 and TRBJ1-3 gives the whole variable domain DVKVTQSSRYLVKRTGEKVFLECVQDMDHENMFWYRQDPGLGLRLIYFSYDVKMKEKGDIPEGYSVSREKKERFSLILESASTNQTSMYLCASSSPGQGSGNTIYFGEGSWLTVV.

The table lists this clone with a few counts. The chain combines TRBV7-2 with TRBJ2-3, with 7 bases fitting TRBD1. This CDR3 spans 16 amino acids. CDR1 is SGHTA and CDR2 is FQGNSA in the germline V gene. With V trimmed by 1 base and J by 3 bases, 7 bases remained unmatched. For the CDR3, the DNA is TGTGCCAGCAGCTTAGTAGGACAGGTAGCAACAGATACGCAGTATTTT. It specifies CASSLVGQVATDTQYF. The whole variable domain, filled in from reference TRBV7-2 and TRBJ2-3, reads GAGVSQSPSNKVTEKGKDVELRCDPISGHTALYWYRQSLGQGLEFLIYFQGNSAPDKSGLPSDRFSAERTGGSVSTLTIQRTQQEDSAVYLCASSLVGQVATDTQYFGPGTRLTVL.

This clone was seen a few times. One junction end disagrees with the germline gene, perhaps due to a read error. The chain carries TRBV19 and TRBJ1-1; TRBD1 aligns across 7 bases. This CDR3 comprises 13 residues. Germline CDR1 and CDR2: LNHDA and SQIVND (reference sequence). CDR3 loop: CASSVDRDTEAFF. The CDR3 coding sequence is TGTGCCAGTAGTGTAGACAGGGACACTGAAGCTTTCTTT.

This chain uses TRBV10-3 with TRBJ1-2; maybe TRBD1 (6 bases). Germline V gives CDR1 ENHRY, CDR2 SYGVKD. V was cut by 8 bases and J by 7 bases, with 17 bases left in between. This CDR3 region has 13 residues. The CDR3, as DNA: TGTGCCATCGGGGAGGGGGGGACGGCTGGCTACACCTTC. It specifies CAIGEGGTAGYTF.

In its sample, this clone was seen a few times. The CDR3 protein is CSVEVAVSGGTIYF. In DNA, the CDR3 is TGCAGCGTTGAAGTAGCGGTCAGCGGAGGCACCATATATTTT. The gene calls are TRBV29-1 and TRBJ1-3; D uncertain. Germline CDR1 reads SQVTM; CDR2 reads ANQGSEA. Between the trimmed V and J ends, which lost 1 base and 9 bases, there was a span of 16 bases. CDR3 length equals 14 residues.

This clone came up a few times. The V call is TRBV13, the J call TRBJ1-3; D not resolved. The V end was cut by 11 bases, the J end by 3 bases, with 8 bases between. The CDR3 extends over 11 amino acids. Germline assignment: CDR1 PRHDT and CDR2 FYEKMQ (reference sequence). CDR3 protein: CASTGGNTIYF. The CDR3 coding sequence is TGTGCCTCGACTGGTGGAAACACCATATATTTT.

The CDR3 here is CASSTTTGRNYGYTF. CDR3 nucleotides: TGTGCCAGCAGTACCACGACAGGGAGGAACTATGGCTACACCTTC. The chain couples TRBV6-6 to TRBJ1-2; TRBD1 agrees at 7 bases. The germline CDR1 and CDR2 sequences are MNHNY and SVGAGI (reference sequence). V was clipped by 5 bases and J by 2 bases; unmatched bases: 8. The CDR3 is 15 residues long.

The gene calls are TRBV5-4 and TRBJ1-2; 8 bases are a match to TRBD1. The CDR3 loop spans 15 amino acids. V was clipped by 2 bases and J by 8 bases; unmatched bases: 11. Looked up from germline, CDR1 is SGHNT and CDR2 is YYREEE (reference sequence). CDR3: CASSLDRQGAMGYTF. DNA of the CDR3: TGTGCCAGCAGCTTAGACCGGCAGGGGGCGATGGGCTACACCTTC.

The gene calls are TRBV11-2 and TRBJ2-7, with 7 bases fitting TRBD1. The V gene end was trimmed by 2 bases and the J gene end by 2 bases; junction bases not matched to a gene: 3. CDR1 is SGHAT, CDR2 FQNNGV, per germline. The CDR3 extends over 14 amino acids. This chain's CDR3 is CASSLTGATYEQYF. CDR3 bases: TGTGCCAGCAGCTTAACAGGGGCGACCTACGAGCAGTACTTC.

The rearrangement joins TRBV7-2 to TRBJ1-5, with 9 positions matching TRBD1. The CDR3 sequence is 17 residues long. Looked up from germline, CDR1 is SGHTA and CDR2 is FQGNSA. Trimming removed 6 bases from V and 7 bases from J; junction bases left unmatched: 16. CDR3 sequence reads: CASRRPGTGRGEQPQHF. The DNA of the CDR3 is TGTGCCAGCAGACGTCCCGGGACAGGGCGAGGGGAGCAGCCCCAGCATTTT.

As DNA, the CDR3 is TGTGCCAGCAGCGTAGCGGGACGGGGGGACACAGATACGCAGTATTTT. Encoded protein: CASSVAGRGDTDTQYF. This chain connects TRBV9 to TRBJ2-3, with TRBD2 matching 7 bases. Trimming cost V 0 bases and J 2 bases; bases outside gene matches: 6. The germline V gene has CDR1 SGDLS and CDR2 YYNGEE. CDR3 length: 16 amino acids.

The table lists this clone with a count of one. The chain combines TRBV4-3 with TRBJ2-7, with a weak D call TRBD1 (5 bases). The CDR3 loop spans 15 amino acids. The germline V gene encodes CDR1 LGHNA and CDR2 YSLEER. The V gene lost 0 bases and the J gene lost 1 base, with 10 bases spanning the gap. The CDR3 reads CASSQEEGESYEQYF. CDR3 nucleotides: TGCGCCAGCAGCCAAGAAGAAGGGGAATCCTACGAGCAGTACTTC.

The V gene is TRBV2, the J gene TRBJ2-5, with D perhaps matching TRBD1 (5 bases). This CDR3 spans 14 amino acids. Germline CDR1 SNHLY, CDR2 FYNNEI. CDR3 loop: CAQQPTVYQETQYF. The CDR3 DNA follows: TGTGCGCAGCAGCCGACAGTGTACCAAGAGACCCAGTACTTC.

This clone has only one observation. The chain combines TRBV7-3 with TRBJ1-5; D is perhaps TRBD1 (5 bases). Trimming pared 5 bases from V and 4 bases from J, leaving 9 bases between. There are 13 residues in the CDR3. Germline loops: CDR1 SGHTA, CDR2 FQGTGA. Here the CDR3 reads CASSRGGNQPQHF. The CDR3 coding sequence is TGTGCCAGCAGCCGGGGGGGGAATCAGCCCCAGCATTTT.

The chain uses TRBV6-1 and TRBJ2-5, with TRBD1 identical over 10 bases. Trimming removed 2 bases from V and 5 bases from J; junction bases left unmatched: 5. This CDR3 is built from 15 residues. The germline gives CDR1 MNHNS, CDR2 SASEGT. CDR3 sequence (DNA): TGTGCCAGCAGTGAACCGGGACAGGGGATGGAGACCCAGTACTTC. The encoded protein is CASSEPGQGMETQYF.

The rearrangement uses TRBV19 and TRBJ1-6; possible D gene TRBD1, 6 bases. The CDR3 contains 14 residues. Deletions cut 10 bases from V and 7 bases from J, with 17 bases between. Per the germline V gene, CDR1 is LNHDA and CDR2 is SQIVND (reference sequence). The CDR3: CATQGGGKNSPLHF. As DNA, the CDR3 is TGTGCCACCCAAGGGGGGGGTAAGAATTCACCCCTCCACTTT. The whole variable domain, filled in from reference TRBV19 and TRBJ1-6, reads DGGITQSPKYLFRKEGQNVTLSCEQNLNHDAMYWYRQDPGQGLRLIYYSQIVNDFQKGDIAEGYSVSREKKESFPLTVTSAQKNPTAFYLCATQGGGKNSPLHFGNGTRLTVT.

This clone was seen a handful of times. The chain joins TRBV7-9 to TRBJ1-1; D perhaps matches TRBD1 (6 bases). The CDR3 extends over 13 amino acids. V shed 5 bases and J shed 10 bases, with 17 bases lying between them. Germline-derived CDR1 and CDR2 are SEHNR and FQNEAQ (reference sequence). The CDR3 nucleotides are TGTGCCAGCAGCGCATACAGGGAAGTTGCAGCTTTCTTT. Residues: CASSAYREVAAFF.

This clone was counted between two and nine times. V is TRBV30 and J is TRBJ2-3; TRBD1 aligns across 9 bases. After removal of 2 bases from V and 0 bases from J, the junction contained 6 bases not matched to a gene. CDR3 length: 16 amino acids. From germline, CDR1 is GTSNPN and CDR2 SVGIG (reference sequence). In DNA, the CDR3 is TGTGCCTGGAGTACCGGACAGGGGCTTAGCACAGATACGCAGTATTTT. It encodes CAWSTGQGLSTDTQYF.

The chain links TRBV27 to TRBJ2-4; D remains unclear. In germline, CDR1 is MNHEY, CDR2 SMNVEV (reference sequence). Between the trimmed V and J ends, which lost 4 bases and 0 bases, there was a span of 13 bases. This CDR3 has 16 residues. CDR3 nucleotides: TGTGCCAGCAGTTCAACACCCCTGGCAGCCAAAAACATTCAGTACTTC. Protein: CASSSTPLAAKNIQYF.

This chain connects TRBV23-1 to TRBJ2-5; weak D call: TRBD1 (6 bases). The J call may be wrong; the DNA end is better matched by TRBJ2-7. TRBV23-1 is designated an ORF whose function remains uncertain. The CDR3 extends over 12 amino acids. CDR3 in DNA: TGCGCCAGCAGTCCAAGGACAGCCGAGCAGTACTTC. As protein: CASSPRTAEQYF.

This chain connects TRBV19 to TRBJ2-7; TRBD2 matches 9 bases. V gave up 3 bases and J gave up 5 bases; unmatched junction bases: 8. This CDR3 region has 15 residues. Germline V CDR1 and CDR2: LNHDA, SQIVND (reference sequence). The CDR3, as DNA: TGTGCCAGTAGTATTGAAGGACTAGCGCGTGACGAGCAGTACTTC. Its protein product is CASSIEGLARDEQYF.